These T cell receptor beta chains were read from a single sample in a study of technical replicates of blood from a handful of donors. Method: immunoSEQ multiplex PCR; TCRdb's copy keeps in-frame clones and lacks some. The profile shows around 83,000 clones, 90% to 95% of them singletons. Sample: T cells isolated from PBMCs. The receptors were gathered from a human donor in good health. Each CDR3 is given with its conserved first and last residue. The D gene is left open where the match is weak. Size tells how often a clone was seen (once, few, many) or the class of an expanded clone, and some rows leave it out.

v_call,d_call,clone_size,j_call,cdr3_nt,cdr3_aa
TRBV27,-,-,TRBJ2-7,TGTGCCAGCAGTTTATCTCGAGGAATAGCCACCTACGAGCAGTACTTC,CASSLSRGIATYEQYF
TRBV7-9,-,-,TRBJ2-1,TGTGCCAGCACTAGCGCCTACAATGAGCAGTTCTTC,CASTSAYNEQFF
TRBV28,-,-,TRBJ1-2,TGTGCCAGCCTAAGACAAGCCCCCGGCTACACCTTC,CASLRQAPGYTF
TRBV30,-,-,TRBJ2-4,TGTGCCTGGAGTGTTGATGGGGCTAGGAAAAACATTCAGTACTTC,CAWSVDGARKNIQYF
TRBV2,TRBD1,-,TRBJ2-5,TGTGCCAGCAGACAGGGGATAGAGACCCAGTACTTC,CASRQGIETQYF
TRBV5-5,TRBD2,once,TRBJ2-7,TGTGCCAGCAGCTTGGGCCGGGGGGGCTCCTACGAGCAGTACTTC,CASSLGRGGSYEQYF
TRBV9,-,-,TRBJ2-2,TGTGCCAGCAGCGAGACAGGCCTACCGAACACCGGGGAGCTGTTTTTT,CASSETGLPNTGELFF
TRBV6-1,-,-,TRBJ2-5,TGTGCCAGCCTAAGGGGTAGTACTGTATCAGAGACCCAGTACTTC,CASLRGSTVSETQYF
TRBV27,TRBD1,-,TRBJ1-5,TGTGCCAGCAACGACAGGGGTGGGCAGCCCCAGCATTTT,CASNDRGGQPQHF
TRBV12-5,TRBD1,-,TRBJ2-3,TGTGCTAGTGGTTTCGGACAGGGGTCAGATACGCAGTATTTT,CASGFGQGSDTQYF
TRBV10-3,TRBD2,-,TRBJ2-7,TGTGCCATCAGCGGACTAGCGGGGGCCTGGGAGCAGTACTTC,CAISGLAGAWEQYF
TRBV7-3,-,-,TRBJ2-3,TGTGCCAGCAGCTTGTCGGGCACAGATACGCAGTATTTT,CASSLSGTDTQYF
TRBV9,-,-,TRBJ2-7,TGTGCCAGCAGCGTAGCCGGTACGGCCTACGAGCAGTACTTC,CASSVAGTAYEQYF
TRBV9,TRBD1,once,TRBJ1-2,TGTGCCAGCAGCGCGGACAGGGAGGGTGGCTACACCTTC,CASSADREGGYTF
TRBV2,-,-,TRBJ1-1,TGTGCCAGCAGTGTGAGGGGCGGGGACACTGAAGCTTTCTTT,CASSVRGGDTEAFF
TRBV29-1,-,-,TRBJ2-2,TGCAGCGTTCAGTCCGGGATAAACACCGGGGAGCTGTTTTTT,CSVQSGINTGELFF
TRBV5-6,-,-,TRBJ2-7,TGTGCCAGCAGCTTGGATCTCACCTCTATCTACGAGCAGTACTTC,CASSLDLTSIYEQYF
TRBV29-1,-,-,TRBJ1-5,TGCAGCGTTGAATTGTCGGGCAATCAGCCCCAGCATTTT,CSVELSGNQPQHF
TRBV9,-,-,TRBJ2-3,TGTGCCAGCAGCACTGAATACAGGGAATTCGATACGCAGTATTTT,CASSTEYREFDTQYF
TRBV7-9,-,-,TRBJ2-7,TGTGCCAGCAGCTTAGGAGGACTTACCTACGAGCAGTACTTC,CASSLGGLTYEQYF
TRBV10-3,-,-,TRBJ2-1,TGTGCCATCAGTGAGCCGCAGAGGGAGATGTCGAATGAGCAGTTCTTC,CAISEPQREMSNEQFF
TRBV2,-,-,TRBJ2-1,TGTGCCAGCAAATGGGAGGCCCGAGAGAATGAGCAGTTCTTC,CASKWEARENEQFF
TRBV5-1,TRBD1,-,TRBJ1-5,TGCGCCAGCAGGGAGGGACAGGGAAGTAATCAGCCCCAGCATTTT,CASREGQGSNQPQHF
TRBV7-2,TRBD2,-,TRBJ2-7,TGTGCCAGCAGCTACTCCGGGACTAGCGTATACGAGCAGTACTTC,CASSYSGTSVYEQYF
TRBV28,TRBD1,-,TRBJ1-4,TGTGCCAGCAGTTTAAGGCCAGGGGGTGAAAAACTGTTTTTT,CASSLRPGGEKLFF
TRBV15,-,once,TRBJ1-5,TGTGCCACCAAACAGGGCTTTAACAATCAGCCCCAGCATTTT,CATKQGFNNQPQHF
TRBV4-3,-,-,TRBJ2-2,TGCGCCAGCAGCCAAGAAAGGGGCTACTACCACACCGGGGAGCTGTTTTTT,CASSQERGYYHTGELFF
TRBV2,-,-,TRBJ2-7,TGTGCCAGCAGTGGAGGAGGTTTATCGGGAGAGCAGTACTTC,CASSGGGLSGEQYF
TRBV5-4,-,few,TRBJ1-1,TGTGCCAGCAGCTTGGGAGGTCGTGAAGCTTTCTTT,CASSLGGREAFF
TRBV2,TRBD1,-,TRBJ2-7,TGTGCCAGCAGTGAGGGACAGGGGGCTTTCGAGCAGTACTTC,CASSEGQGAFEQYF
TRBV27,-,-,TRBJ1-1,TGTGCCAGCAGTCCTATGACAGGAACGATCGCTGAAGCTTTCTTT,CASSPMTGTIAEAFF
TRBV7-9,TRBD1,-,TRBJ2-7,TGTGCCAGCAGCTCCACGGACAGGGCCAACGAGCAGTACTTC,CASSSTDRANEQYF